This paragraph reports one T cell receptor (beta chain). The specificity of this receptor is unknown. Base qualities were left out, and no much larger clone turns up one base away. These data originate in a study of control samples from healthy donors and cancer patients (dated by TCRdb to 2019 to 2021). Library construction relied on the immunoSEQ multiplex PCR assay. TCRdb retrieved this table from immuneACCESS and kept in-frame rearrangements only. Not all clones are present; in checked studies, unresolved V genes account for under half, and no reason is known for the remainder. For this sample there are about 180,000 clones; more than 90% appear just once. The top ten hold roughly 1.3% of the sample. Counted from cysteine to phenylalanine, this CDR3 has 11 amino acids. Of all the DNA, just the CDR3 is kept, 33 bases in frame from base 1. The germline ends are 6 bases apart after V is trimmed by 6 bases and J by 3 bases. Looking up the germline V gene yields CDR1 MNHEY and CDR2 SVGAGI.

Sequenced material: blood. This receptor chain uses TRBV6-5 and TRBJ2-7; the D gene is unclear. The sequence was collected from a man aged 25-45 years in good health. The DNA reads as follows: TGTGCCAGCAGGACCAACTACGAGCAGTACTTC. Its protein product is CASRTNYEQYF.